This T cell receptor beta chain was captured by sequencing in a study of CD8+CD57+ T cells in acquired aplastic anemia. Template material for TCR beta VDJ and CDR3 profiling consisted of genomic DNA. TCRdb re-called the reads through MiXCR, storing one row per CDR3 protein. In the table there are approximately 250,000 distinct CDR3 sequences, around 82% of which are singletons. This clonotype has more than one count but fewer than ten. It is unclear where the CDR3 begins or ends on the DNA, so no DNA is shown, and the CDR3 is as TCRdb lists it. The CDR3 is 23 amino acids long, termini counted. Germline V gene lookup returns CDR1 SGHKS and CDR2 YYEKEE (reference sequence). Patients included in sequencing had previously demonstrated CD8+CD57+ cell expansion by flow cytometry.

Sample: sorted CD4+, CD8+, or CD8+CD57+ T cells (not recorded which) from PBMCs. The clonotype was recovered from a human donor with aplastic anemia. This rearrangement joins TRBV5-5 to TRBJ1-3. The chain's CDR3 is CASTNQTSMYLCASTLPRGTIYF.